This T cell receptor beta chain derives from a study of T cells in Graves' hyperthyroidism and ophthalmopathy. Study-wide background: Peripheral blood was taken when the disease was first diagnosed, before any treatment began.

RNA transcripts served as the template for amplifying TCR beta CDR3 regions. Primed by the HTBI set, a first-round RT-PCR was run on the TCR CDR3. TCRdb analysed the multiplex PCR reads with MiXCR anew, one entry per CDR3 protein. The repertoire consists of about 410,000 distinct CDR3 sequences, with 13% to 15% occurring once and the leading ten covering about 20%. Study outcomes and limitations: Ophthalmopathy, as predicted by the model, came a median roughly 6.5 months after the prediction. Stable hyperthyroidism was separated from ophthalmopathy by a model based on 13 V-J features.

On this clonotype: Its target is not known.

The CDR3 runs 13 residues. The V gene lost 3 bases and the J gene lost 9 bases, with 9 bases spanning the gap. The V gene's germline CDR1 is SNHLY and CDR2 FYNNEI. PBMCs were sourced from about 10 ml fresh peripheral blood. Material for sequencing was blood. This chain uses TRBV2 with TRBJ1-6; TRBD1 is a possible D gene (5 bases). The sequence derives from a woman between 25 and 40 years old with Graves' ophthalmopathy. The CDR3, as DNA: TGTGCCAGCAGTGAGACAGAAGCTTCACCCCTCCACTTT. Translated: CASSETEASPLHF.